The clone carrying this T cell receptor (beta chain) was seen a single time. Data came from immunoSEQ multiplex PCR; TCRdb stores just in-frame clones and leaves some out. This table holds 50,000 to 70,000 clones, approximately 91% found once. The V end lost 3 bases, the J end lost 1 base, and 16 bases lay between the germline ends. CDR1 and CDR2 from the germline V gene are KGHSH and LQKENI. CDR3 length: 17 amino acids. The data derive from a study of control samples from healthy donors and cancer patients. The sample taken for sequencing was blood. This chain joins TRBV18 and TRBJ1-3; D is possibly TRBD1 (6 bases). This receptor was obtained from a man aged 45-60 years in good health. DNA for the CDR3: TGTGCCAGCTCACCCCCGCACAGGGTACAGTCTGGAAACACCATATATTTT. Its protein product is CASSPPHRVQSGNTIYF. Full variable domain (outside the CDR3, taken from reference TRBV18 and TRBJ1-3): NAGVMQNPRHLVRRRGQEARLRCSPMKGHSHVYWYRQLPEEGLKFMVYLQKENIIDESGMPKERFSAEFPKEGPSILRIQQVVRGDSAAYFCASSPPHRVQSGNTIYFGEGSWLTVV.